These 12 T cell receptor beta chains were sequenced from one sample in a study of T cell responses to AZD1222 COVID-19 vaccine. Clones were read by immunoSEQ multiplex PCR, and TCRdb kept only the in-frame ones, dropping some. This repertoire shows tens of thousands of clones, 84% found once; its top ten account for under 8%. The sequenced sample was peripheral blood, obtained on day 0 of AZD1222 vaccination. The receptors originated from an adult in good health.

The rearrangement uses TRBV11-3 and TRBJ2-7; the D call may be TRBD1 or TRBD2 (5 bases each). The CDR3 has 13 residues. V was trimmed by 1 base and J by 3 bases, leaving 7 bases between them. CDR1 is SGHNT, CDR2 YENEEA, per germline. The DNA of the CDR3 is TGTGCCAGCAGCTTAGGGGGGATCTACGAGCAGTACTTC. This encodes CASSLGGIYEQYF.

This rearrangement joins TRBV6-5 to TRBJ2-7; tentatively, D is TRBD1 or TRBD2 (5 bases each). Germline-derived CDR1 and CDR2 are MNHEY and SVGAGI. CDR3 length: 13 residues. Trimming took off 6 bases at V and 0 bases at J, with 9 bases between the two ends. The CDR3 loop is CASSGTLSYEQYF. DNA of the CDR3: TGTGCCAGCAGCGGGACCCTCTCCTACGAGCAGTACTTC.

The CDR3 here is CASSPASWRGGTEAFF. Here the CDR3 DNA reads TGTGCCAGTAGTCCAGCCTCGTGGCGAGGGGGCACTGAAGCTTTCTTT. The chain uses TRBV19 and TRBJ1-1; possibly TRBD1 for D (6 bases). Trimming shortened V by 5 bases and J by 4 bases, and 20 bases separated the two germline ends. The CDR3 runs 16 residues. Germline V gives CDR1 LNHDA, CDR2 SQIVND (reference sequence).

V and J are TRBV5-1 and TRBJ2-3, with D unresolved. The V end lost 0 bases, the J end lost 3 bases, and 8 bases lay between the germline ends. This CDR3 is built from 14 residues. From germline, CDR1 is SGHRS and CDR2 YFSETQ. DNA of the CDR3: TGCGCCAGCAGCTTGGAGACGCGGACAGATACGCAGTATTTT. This translates into CASSLETRTDTQYF.

The V and J genes are TRBV29-1 and TRBJ1-1; TRBD1 matches 8 bases. V was clipped by 6 bases and J by 6 bases; unmatched bases: 6. Germline loops: CDR1 SQVTM, CDR2 ANQGSEA. The CDR3 length is 12 residues. CDR3 in amino acids: CSVSDRGPEAFF. CDR3 sequence (DNA): TGCAGCGTGTCCGACAGGGGCCCTGAAGCTTTCTTT. The entire variable domain, with the rest obtained from reference TRBV29-1 and TRBJ1-1, is as follows: SAVISQKPSRDICQRGTSLTIQCQVDSQVTMMFWYRQQPGQSLTLIATANQGSEATYESGFVIDKFPISRPNLTFSTLTVSNMSPEDSSIYLCSVSDRGPEAFFGQGTRLTVV.

This clone appeared a few times. The chain uses TRBV9 and TRBJ2-3, with no clear D. The germline V and J ends were trimmed by 4 bases and 3 bases, with 6 bases remaining between them. The germline V gene has CDR1 SGDLS and CDR2 YYNGEE. This CDR3 region has 12 residues. The CDR3 coding sequence is TGTGCCAGCAGCCCCCGGACAGATACGCAGTATTTT. Its protein product is CASSPRTDTQYF. Full variable domain (missing parts from reference TRBV9 and TRBJ2-3): DSGVTQTPKHLITATGQRVTLRCSPRSGDLSVYWYQQSLDQGLQFLIQYYNGEERAKGNILERFSAQQFPDLHSELNLSSLELGDSALYFCASSPRTDTQYFGPGTRLTVL.

J is TRBJ1-1 and V is TRBV6-2 or TRBV6-3; 7 bases map to TRBD1. Unmatched junction bases numbered 1, after V lost 5 bases and J lost 1 base. The CDR3 runs 13 residues. Germline-derived CDR1 and CDR2 are MNHEY and SVGEGT. CDR3 bases: TGTGCCAGCAGTACAGGGGAGAACACTGAAGCTTTCTTT. Translating it yields CASSTGENTEAFF.

The chain has TRBV5-1 and TRBJ2-5, with 7 bases fitting TRBD1. Germline assignment: CDR1 SGHRS and CDR2 YFSETQ. The CDR3 is 14 amino acids. Trimming at V came to 4 bases and at J to 5 bases, leaving 8 bases not matched to a gene. The CDR3 sequence is CASSPQGNPETQYF. For the CDR3, the DNA is TGCGCCAGCAGCCCACAGGGGAATCCGGAGACCCAGTACTTC.

The chain is built from TRBV10-3 and TRBJ2-1; D not certain. CDR3 length: 17 amino acids. V was trimmed by 8 bases and J by 0 bases, leaving 20 bases between them. Germline V lookup: CDR1 ENHRY, CDR2 SYGVKD. This CDR3 is CAILGSVLRSSYNEQFF. As DNA, the CDR3 is TGTGCCATCTTGGGGTCAGTCCTTCGAAGCTCCTACAATGAGCAGTTCTTC.

The V and J genes are TRBV18 and TRBJ1-1; tentatively, D is TRBD1 (5 bases). The CDR3 sequence is 13 residues long. V was shortened by 6 bases and J by 2 bases, with 10 bases between the two germline ends. Germline values: CDR1 KGHSH, CDR2 LQKENI. The CDR3 loop reads CASSGEVNTEAFF. CDR3 coding DNA: TGTGCCAGCTCGGGGGAAGTAAACACTGAAGCTTTCTTT.

V is TRBV11-2 and J is TRBJ1-5; a weak D match, TRBD1 (6 bases). The V gene's germline CDR1 is SGHAT and CDR2 FQNNGV. Trimming shortened V by 6 bases and J by 0 bases, and 12 bases separated the two germline ends. This CDR3 has 15 residues. DNA of the CDR3: TGTGCCAGCAGTTACGACAGGAATAGCAATCAGCCCCAGCATTTT. Amino acid sequence: CASSYDRNSNQPQHF. Full variable domain (outside the CDR3, taken from reference TRBV11-2 and TRBJ1-5): EAGVAQSPRYKIIEKRQSVAFWCNPISGHATLYWYQQILGQGPKLLIQFQNNGVVDDSQLPKDRFSAERLKGVDSTLKIQPAKLEDSAVYLCASSYDRNSNQPQHFGDGTRLSIL.

V and J are TRBV4-2 and TRBJ2-2; D gene ambiguous. The germline gives CDR1 LGHNA, CDR2 YNFKEQ. The CDR3 consists of 14 residues. V lost 0 bases and J 5 bases, leaving 7 bases between the germline ends. This chain's CDR3 is CASSQDPRTGELFF. The CDR3 DNA reads as TGTGCCAGCAGCCAAGATCCGAGGACCGGGGAGCTGTTTTTT.